These T cell receptor beta chains were read from a single sample in a study of T-cell reconstitution after alpha-beta-depleted transplantation in children. TCRdb re-analysed the PCR reads in MiXCR, keeping a single row per CDR3 protein. Of approximately 980,000 distinct CDR3 sequences listed, about 29% are singletons. The input for sequencing was PBMCs, mostly from graft donor cells, taken 360 days after TCRalphabeta/CD19-depleted stem cell transplant. These receptors were collected from a boy in the first two years of life who had a stem cell transplant for SCID, so the T cells may come from the graft donor. Each CDR3 is given with its conserved first and last residue. D genes are given only for firm matches. Expanded clones get a size class; other rows say once, few or many, or leave the size out.

j_call: TRBJ2-3
clone_size: few
v_call: TRBV6-5
d_call: NA
cdr3_nt: TGTGCCAGCAGTTCCCCCCGAAGGGGCCGCACAGATACGCAGTATTTT
cdr3_aa: CASSSPRRGRTDTQYF

j_call: TRBJ1-1
clone_size: NA
v_call: TRBV20-1
d_call: NA
cdr3_nt: TGCAGTGCTAGAGATTTTGGGGAAGCTTTCTTT
cdr3_aa: CSARDFGEAFF

j_call: TRBJ2-3
clone_size: NA
v_call: TRBV7-2
d_call: TRBD1
cdr3_nt: TGTGCCAGCAGCTTTGGGACAGGGTACACAGATACGCAGTATTTT
cdr3_aa: CASSFGTGYTDTQYF

j_call: TRBJ2-3
clone_size: NA
v_call: TRBV12-3/TRBV12-4
d_call: TRBD1
cdr3_nt: TGTGCCAGCAGTTTGTGGACAGGGTTCACAGATACGCAGTATTTT
cdr3_aa: CASSLWTGFTDTQYF

j_call: TRBJ2-3
clone_size: few
v_call: TRBV28
d_call: TRBD2
cdr3_nt: TGTGCCAGCAGTCCGCGGGGGGTTACCACAGATACGCAGTATTTT
cdr3_aa: CASSPRGVTTDTQYF

j_call: TRBJ1-2
clone_size: NA
v_call: TRBV9
d_call: NA
cdr3_nt: TGTGCCAGCAGCGTAGACGGGACGGGATTCTATGGCTACACCTTC
cdr3_aa: CASSVDGTGFYGYTF

j_call: TRBJ2-7
clone_size: many
v_call: TRBV5-5
d_call: NA
cdr3_nt: TGTGCCAGCAGCTTGGGACAGGCTCTCTACGAGCAGTACTTC
cdr3_aa: CASSLGQALYEQYF

j_call: TRBJ2-3
clone_size: few
v_call: TRBV5-6
d_call: NA
cdr3_nt: TGTGCCAGCAGCTTGGCCTTCAGAGAAAGCACAGATACGCAGTATTTT
cdr3_aa: CASSLAFRESTDTQYF

j_call: TRBJ2-3
clone_size: NA
v_call: TRBV3-1
d_call: TRBD1
cdr3_nt: TGTGCCAGCAGCCAAGCCTACGCAGGGGGTACGCAGTATTTT
cdr3_aa: CASSQAYAGGTQYF

j_call: TRBJ1-5
clone_size: NA
v_call: TRBV2
d_call: TRBD1
cdr3_nt: TGTGCCAGCAGTGAAGGACAGGGGGTGAGCCAGCCCCAGCATTTT
cdr3_aa: CASSEGQGVSQPQHF

j_call: TRBJ2-5
clone_size: few
v_call: TRBV5-5
d_call: TRBD1
cdr3_nt: TGTGCCAGCAGCTCCCGGGACAGCTTAGGGCACCAAGAGACCCAGTACTTC
cdr3_aa: CASSSRDSLGHQETQYF

j_call: TRBJ2-1
clone_size: NA
v_call: TRBV12-3/TRBV12-4
d_call: TRBD2
cdr3_nt: TGTGCCAGCATCCTAACTAGCGGGGGGGCAAATGAGCAGTTCTTC
cdr3_aa: CASILTSGGANEQFF

j_call: TRBJ2-6
clone_size: NA
v_call: TRBV28
d_call: TRBD1
cdr3_nt: TGTGCCAGCAGTCTCCGACAGGGTGGCAACGTCCTGACTTTC
cdr3_aa: CASSLRQGGNVLTF

j_call: TRBJ2-2
clone_size: NA
v_call: TRBV7-9
d_call: NA
cdr3_nt: TGTGCCAGCAGCCCGCAGGGGCAGCTGTTTTTT
cdr3_aa: CASSPQGQLFF

j_call: TRBJ2-1
clone_size: NA
v_call: TRBV28
d_call: NA
cdr3_nt: TGTGCCAGCAGTCCCTTAAGAGACAGGCTCGAATCCTACAATGAGCAGTTCTTC
cdr3_aa: CASSPLRDRLESYNEQFF

j_call: TRBJ2-6
clone_size: NA
v_call: TRBV5-1
d_call: TRBD1
cdr3_nt: TGCGCCAGCAGCTTGACAGGGGGGACTGGGGCCAACGTCCTGACTTTC
cdr3_aa: CASSLTGGTGANVLTF

j_call: TRBJ2-1
clone_size: few
v_call: TRBV11-2
d_call: NA
cdr3_nt: TGTGCCAGCAGCTTCCTCACCTACAATGAGCAGTTCTTC
cdr3_aa: CASSFLTYNEQFF

j_call: TRBJ2-1
clone_size: few
v_call: TRBV5-1
d_call: NA
cdr3_nt: TGCGCCAGCAGCCCCGGTGCCGATGACTACAATGAGCAGTTCTTC
cdr3_aa: CASSPGADDYNEQFF

j_call: TRBJ1-5
clone_size: few
v_call: TRBV5-1
d_call: NA
cdr3_nt: TGCGCCAGCAGCTTGGCAGGGGTCGCCGGTCAGCCCCAGCATTTT
cdr3_aa: CASSLAGVAGQPQHF

j_call: TRBJ1-1
clone_size: NA
v_call: TRBV4-3
d_call: NA
cdr3_nt: TGCGCCAGCAGCAATGGGAGGGTCCTGAACACTGAAGCTTTCTTT
cdr3_aa: CASSNGRVLNTEAFF

j_call: TRBJ1-1
clone_size: NA
v_call: TRBV7-8
d_call: NA
cdr3_nt: TGTGCCAGCAGCCCCCGGACAGCTCTGAACACTGAAGCTTTCTTT
cdr3_aa: CASSPRTALNTEAFF

j_call: TRBJ2-6
clone_size: few
v_call: TRBV5-1
d_call: NA
cdr3_nt: TGCGCCAGCAGCTTACAGGGGGGGACTGGGGCCAACGTCCTGACTTTC
cdr3_aa: CASSLQGGTGANVLTF

j_call: TRBJ1-4
clone_size: NA
v_call: TRBV7-2
d_call: TRBD1
cdr3_nt: TGTGCCAGCAGCATGGGACAGGGGACAACTAATGAAAAACTGTTTTTT
cdr3_aa: CASSMGQGTTNEKLFF

j_call: TRBJ1-2
clone_size: NA
v_call: TRBV7-9
d_call: TRBD1
cdr3_nt: TGTGCCAGCAGCTCAACCCCGACAGGGTCCTATGGCTACACCTTC
cdr3_aa: CASSSTPTGSYGYTF

j_call: TRBJ2-7
clone_size: NA
v_call: TRBV12-3/TRBV12-4
d_call: NA
cdr3_nt: TGTGCCAGCCCCCTAGGGAGTCCCTCCTACGAGCAGTACTTC
cdr3_aa: CASPLGSPSYEQYF

j_call: TRBJ1-1
clone_size: NA
v_call: TRBV27
d_call: NA
cdr3_nt: TGTGCCAGCAGTTTATGGGCAGGGACCGGCACTGAAGCTTTCTTT
cdr3_aa: CASSLWAGTGTEAFF

j_call: TRBJ2-5
clone_size: once
v_call: TRBV10-3
d_call: TRBD2
cdr3_nt: TGTGCCATCAGCCTGCGCGGGGGGGTTGGATGGCGAGAGACCCAGTACTTC
cdr3_aa: CAISLRGGVGWRETQYF

j_call: TRBJ2-1
clone_size: NA
v_call: TRBV20-1
d_call: TRBD1
cdr3_nt: TGCAGTGCCTTGGCCGGGACAGCGATGTACAGTGAGCAGTTCTTC
cdr3_aa: CSALAGTAMYSEQFF

j_call: TRBJ2-1
clone_size: NA
v_call: TRBV4-1
d_call: TRBD1
cdr3_nt: TGCGCCAGCAGCGCGACGGGACAGGGGAATTATAATGAGCAGTTCTTC
cdr3_aa: CASSATGQGNYNEQFF